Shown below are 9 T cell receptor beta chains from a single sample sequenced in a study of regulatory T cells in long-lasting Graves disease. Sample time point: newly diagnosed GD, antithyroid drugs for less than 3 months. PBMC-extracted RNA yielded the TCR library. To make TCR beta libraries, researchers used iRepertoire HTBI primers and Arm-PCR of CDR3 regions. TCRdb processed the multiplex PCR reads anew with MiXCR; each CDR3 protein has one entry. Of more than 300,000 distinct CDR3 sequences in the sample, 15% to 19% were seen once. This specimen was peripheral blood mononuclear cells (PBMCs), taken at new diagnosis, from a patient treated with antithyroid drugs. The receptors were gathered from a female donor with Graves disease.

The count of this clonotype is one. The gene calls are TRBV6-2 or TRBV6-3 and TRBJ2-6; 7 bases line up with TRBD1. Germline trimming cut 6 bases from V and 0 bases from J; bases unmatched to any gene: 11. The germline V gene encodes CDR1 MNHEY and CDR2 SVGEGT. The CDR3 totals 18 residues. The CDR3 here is CASRTRGQIISGANVLTF. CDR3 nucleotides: TGTGCCAGCAGGACACGGGGACAGATTATCTCTGGGGCCAACGTCCTGACTTTC.

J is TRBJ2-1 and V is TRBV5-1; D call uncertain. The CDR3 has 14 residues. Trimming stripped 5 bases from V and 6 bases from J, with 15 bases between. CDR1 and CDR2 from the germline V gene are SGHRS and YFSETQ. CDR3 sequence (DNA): TGCGCCAGCAGTGGCGAAGGGATCGTCAATGAGCAGTTCTTC. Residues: CASSGEGIVNEQFF.

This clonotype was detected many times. The CDR3 DNA sequence: TGTGCCAGCAGGGGGGTAGGAGAGCAGCCCCAGCATTTT. Translated, it gives CASRGVGEQPQHF. The chain combines TRBV6-1 with TRBJ1-5; maybe TRBD1 (5 bases). V was trimmed by 6 bases and J by 7 bases, leaving 13 bases between them. The germline V gene has CDR1 MNHNS and CDR2 SASEGT. This CDR3 contains 13 residues.

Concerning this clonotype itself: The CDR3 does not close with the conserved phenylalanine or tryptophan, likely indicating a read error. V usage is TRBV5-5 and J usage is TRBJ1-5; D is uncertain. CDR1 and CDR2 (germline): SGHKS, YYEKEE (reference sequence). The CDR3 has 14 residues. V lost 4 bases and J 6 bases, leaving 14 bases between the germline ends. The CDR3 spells CASSPRLTLQPQHS. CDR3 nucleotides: TGTGCCAGCAGCCCCAGACTGACTCTTCAGCCCCAGCATTCT.

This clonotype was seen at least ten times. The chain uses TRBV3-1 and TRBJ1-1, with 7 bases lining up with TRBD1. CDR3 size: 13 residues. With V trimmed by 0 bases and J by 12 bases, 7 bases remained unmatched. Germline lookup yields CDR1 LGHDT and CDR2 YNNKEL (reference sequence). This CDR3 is CASSQERGRISFF. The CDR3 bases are TGTGCCAGCAGCCAAGAAAGGGGGCGAATTTCTTTCTTT.

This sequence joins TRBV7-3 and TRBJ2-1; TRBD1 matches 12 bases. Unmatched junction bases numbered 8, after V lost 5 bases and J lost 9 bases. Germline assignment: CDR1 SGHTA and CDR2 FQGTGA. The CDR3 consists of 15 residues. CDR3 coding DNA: TGTGCCAGCAGCCCCCCGGGACAGGGGGCTGGTGAGCAGTTCTTC. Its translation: CASSPPGQGAGEQFF.

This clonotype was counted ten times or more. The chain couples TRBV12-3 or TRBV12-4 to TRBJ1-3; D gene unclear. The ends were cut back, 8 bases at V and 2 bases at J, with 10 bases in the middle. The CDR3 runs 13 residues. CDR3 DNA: TGTGCCAGCCTGTATGGGGCTGGAAACACCATATATTTT. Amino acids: CASLYGAGNTIYF.

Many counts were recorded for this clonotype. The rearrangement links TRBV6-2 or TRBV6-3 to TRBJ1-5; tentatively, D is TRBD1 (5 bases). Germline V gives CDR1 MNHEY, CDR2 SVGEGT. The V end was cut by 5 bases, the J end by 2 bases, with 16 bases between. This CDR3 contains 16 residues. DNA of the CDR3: TGTGCCAGCAGTGTAGGTTCGGGGACGGGCAATCAGCCCCAGCATTTT. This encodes CASSVGSGTGNQPQHF.

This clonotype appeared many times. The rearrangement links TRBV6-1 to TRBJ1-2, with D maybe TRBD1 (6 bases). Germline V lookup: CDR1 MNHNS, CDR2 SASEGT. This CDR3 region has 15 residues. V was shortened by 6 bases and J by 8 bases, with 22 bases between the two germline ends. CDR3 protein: CASRGGVDRTGGYTF. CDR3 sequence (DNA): TGTGCCAGCAGGGGGGGAGTGGACAGAACTGGGGGCTACACCTTC.